Following are 27 T cell receptor beta chains from one sample sequenced in a study of a mutant IDH1 vaccine in newly diagnosed glioma. Sequencing was performed with immunoSEQ multiplex PCR; in TCRdb, only in-frame clones are kept and a portion is missing. There are fewer than 45,000 clones in the sample; approximately 90% occur only once, and around 1.5% lies in the top ten. Noted time point: week 35, safety follow-up. In the vaccine, a single dose held 300 ug of the mutant IDH1 20-mer peptide, along with topical imiquimod. No antigen has been assigned to these receptors. Material: PBMCs, obtained from a glioma patient whose treatment included an IDH1 peptide vaccine. The receptors stem from a man aged 40-50 years with glioma.

The rearrangement uses TRBV4-3 and TRBJ2-1; TRBD2 matches at 11 bases. The CDR3 consists of 20 residues. Germline CDR1 is LGHNA and CDR2 is YSLEER. V trimming: 4 bases; J trimming: 0 bases; junction bases outside the gene matches: 14. The CDR3 DNA reads TGCGCCAGCAGCCCCGAAGCAACTAGCGGGAGAAAGGGCTCCTACAATGAGCAGTTCTTC. Translating gives CASSPEATSGRKGSYNEQFF.

This clone was counted only a few times. The J gene is TRBJ2-3, the V gene TRBV27; D is unclear. Germline V lookup: CDR1 MNHEY, CDR2 SMNVEV (reference sequence). V was clipped by 4 bases and J by 4 bases, with 15 bases between them. CDR3 length: 15 amino acids. The CDR3 region is CASSSLRLVADTQYF. CDR3 bases: TGTGCCAGCAGTTCCCTCCGGCTGGTCGCAGATACGCAGTATTTT.

This chain connects TRBV30 to TRBJ1-6; TRBD1 matches 10 bases. Trimming cost V 3 bases and J 6 bases; bases outside gene matches: 5. This CDR3 is built from 15 residues. Germline lookup yields CDR1 GTSNPN and CDR2 SVGIG (reference sequence). The CDR3 DNA is TGTGCCTGGAGCCCCCGGGACAGGGGTAATTCACCCCTCCACTTT. Translation: CAWSPRDRGNSPLHF.

This chain uses TRBV7-9 with TRBJ2-7, with 7 bases fitting TRBD1. J was trimmed by 3 bases and V by 5 bases; bases with no gene match: 10. Germline V gene sequence: CDR1 SEHNR, CDR2 FQNEAQ (reference sequence). This CDR3 is built from 15 residues. The CDR3 loop reads CASSADGQVHYEQYF. For the CDR3, the DNA is TGTGCCAGCAGCGCTGACGGACAGGTTCACTACGAGCAGTACTTC.

J is TRBJ1-6 and V is TRBV27; D is uncertain. Germline CDR1 MNHEY, CDR2 SMNVEV (reference sequence). Trimming removed 6 bases at V and 1 base at J, with 16 bases between. CDR3 length: 17 amino acids. Here the CDR3 DNA reads TGTGCCAGCAGGGATAGTACGGGGAGGTCCTATAATTCACCCCTCCACTTT. This encodes CASRDSTGRSYNSPLHF.

The chain couples TRBV5-8 to TRBJ2-7, with 7 bases identical to TRBD2. J was trimmed by 6 bases and V by 2 bases; bases with no gene match: 8. This CDR3 has 14 amino acids. Germline-derived CDR1 and CDR2 are SGHTS and YDEGEE. The CDR3 DNA sequence: TGTGCCAGCAGCTTTGGACTAGTTCCGCGCGAGCAGTACTTC. This gives the protein CASSFGLVPREQYF.

As DNA, the CDR3 is TGTGCCAGCAGTTACTCCGGCGATGAGCAGTTCTTC. Translating gives CASSYSGDEQFF. The V gene is TRBV6-5, the J gene TRBJ2-1, with D uncertain. This CDR3 spans 12 amino acids. Trimming took off 0 bases at V and 8 bases at J, with 5 bases between the two ends. Germline V gene sequence: CDR1 MNHEY, CDR2 SVGAGI.

V usage is TRBV5-6 and J usage is TRBJ1-3; the D is unclear. This CDR3 has 16 residues. Germline V gene lookup returns CDR1 SGHDT and CDR2 YYEEEE. The V gene lost 2 bases and the J gene lost 0 bases, with 12 bases spanning the gap. In DNA form, the CDR3 reads TGTGCCAGCAGCTTTCTCAGCTCAGGCTCTGGAAACACCATATATTTT. The encoded protein is CASSFLSSGSGNTIYF.

The count of this clone is one. V usage is TRBV5-1 and J usage is TRBJ2-5; 7 bases are a match to TRBD1. Germline V gene lookup returns CDR1 SGHRS and CDR2 YFSETQ. With 5 bases clipped from V and 4 bases from J, the junction kept 11 bases outside the gene matches. This CDR3 region has 15 residues. CDR3 residues: CASSSPTGEGETQYF. DNA for the CDR3: TGCGCCAGCAGTTCTCCTACAGGGGAAGGAGAGACCCAGTACTTC.

The rearrangement uses TRBV19 and TRBJ1-5; 7 nucleotides align to TRBD1. CDR1 is LNHDA, CDR2 SQIVND, per germline (reference sequence). With V trimmed by 7 bases and J by 3 bases, 18 bases remained unmatched. This CDR3 comprises 18 residues. The CDR3 coding sequence is TGTGCCAGTACCAAAGGGACAGACACAACCTCCGACAATCAGCCCCAGCATTTT. This translates into CASTKGTDTTSDNQPQHF.

As to this clone: Germline and junction disagree at one end, which may indicate a read error. The chain couples TRBV2 to TRBJ1-4, with D unclear. Germline CDR1 reads SNHLY; CDR2 reads FYNNEI. The CDR3 is made up of 8 amino acids. The DNA for the CDR3 is TGTGCCAGCAGTGAAAGACGCTTT. This gives the protein CASSERRF.

This chain uses TRBV4-3 with TRBJ1-2, with TRBD1 as a possible D gene (6 bases). The CDR3 contains 16 residues. Trimming left V 0 bases short and J 5 bases short, with 16 bases between. CDR1 and CDR2 (germline): LGHNA, YSLEER. The CDR3 sequence is CASSQDPWGAEYGYTF. CDR3 sequence (DNA): TGCGCCAGCAGCCAAGACCCCTGGGGGGCAGAATATGGCTACACCTTC.

The count of this clone is one. The chain links TRBV27 to TRBJ1-4; the D gene is possibly TRBD1 (5 bases). Between the trimmed V and J ends, which lost 6 bases and 8 bases, there was a span of 19 bases. The CDR3 covers 15 residues. Germline V gives CDR1 MNHEY, CDR2 SMNVEV (reference sequence). The CDR3 loop reads CASSQRPHGGEKLFF. CDR3 in DNA: TGTGCCAGCAGCCAACGACCTCACGGGGGGGAAAAACTGTTTTTT.

The V gene is TRBV18, the J gene TRBJ1-1; unclear D gene. The CDR3 runs to 13 residues. Trimming removed 3 bases at V and 1 base at J, with 6 bases between. The germline V gene encodes CDR1 KGHSH and CDR2 LQKENI. Written as DNA, the CDR3 is TGTGCCAGCTCACCCAACAAGAACACTGAAGCTTTCTTT. Amino acids: CASSPNKNTEAFF.

The chain links TRBV9 to TRBJ1-4; D might be TRBD1 (5 bases). V lost 3 bases to trimming and J lost 5 bases, with 17 bases between them. Germline loops: CDR1 SGDLS, CDR2 YYNGEE. CDR3 size: 16 residues. The CDR3 region has the DNA TGTGCCAGCAGCGCGAGAGGACAAACATACAATGAAAAACTGTTTTTT. This gives the protein CASSARGQTYNEKLFF.

The chain joins TRBV28 to TRBJ2-7; 8 nucleotides line up with TRBD1. V was clipped by 5 bases and J by 4 bases; unmatched bases: 7. Looked up from germline, CDR1 is MDHEN and CDR2 is SYDVKM. CDR3 length equals 14 residues. This chain's CDR3 is CASSGRTGIYEQYV. CDR3 bases: TGTGCCAGCAGTGGGAGGACAGGGATATACGAGCAGTACGTC.

The table lists this clone with a few counts. DNA of the CDR3: TGTGCCAGCAGCCAGTACAGGAATTCACCCCTCCACTTT. Translated: CASSQYRNSPLHF. The V call is TRBV5-6, the J call TRBJ1-6; the D gene is possibly TRBD1 (5 bases). The V end was cut by 4 bases, the J end by 7 bases, with 9 bases between. The CDR3 has 13 amino acids. Looked up from germline, CDR1 is SGHDT and CDR2 is YYEEEE. Using reference TRBV5-6 and TRBJ1-6 for the parts outside the CDR3, the full variable domain is DAGVTQSPTHLIKTRGQQVTLRCSPKSGHDTVSWYQQALGQGPQFIFQYYEEEERQRGNFPDRFSGHQFPNYSSELNVNALLLGDSALYLCASSQYRNSPLHFGNGTRLTVT.

CDR3 in DNA: TGCGCCAGCAGCTTCGGACAGGGGGTTGGCTACGAGCAGTACTTC. This sequence encodes CASSFGQGVGYEQYF. The chain combines TRBV4-1 with TRBJ2-7; 10 nucleotides match TRBD1. The germline V gene has CDR1 MGHRA and CDR2 YSYEKL. The CDR3 length is 15 residues. Trimming took 5 bases from V and 3 from J; bases not matched to a gene: 7.

This CDR3 reads CASSKAWGTQYF. CDR3 nucleotide sequence: TGTGCCAGCAGCAAAGCATGGGGGACCCAGTACTTC. The V call is TRBV21-1, the J call TRBJ2-5. TRBV21-1 is assigned pseudogene status. This CDR3 is 12 amino acids long.

The chain combines TRBV30 with TRBJ2-4, with 7 bases aligning to TRBD1. V gave up 0 bases and J gave up 4 bases; unmatched junction bases: 3. This CDR3 region has 14 residues. Germline assignment: CDR1 GTSNPN and CDR2 SVGIG (reference sequence). CDR3 residues: CAWSVEGQKNIQYF. CDR3 sequence (DNA): TGTGCCTGGAGTGTAGAGGGACAGAAAAACATTCAGTACTTC.

This rearrangement joins TRBV28 to TRBJ1-1; 9 bases align to TRBD1. Germline V gives CDR1 MDHEN, CDR2 SYDVKM. The CDR3 is 15 amino acids. V dropped 5 bases and J dropped 4; count of bases not matched to a gene: 8. CDR3 sequence (DNA): TGTGCCAGCAGTACCGGGACAGGGCCGGCCACTGAAGCTTTCTTT. Its translation is CASSTGTGPATEAFF.

This rearrangement joins TRBV25-1 to TRBJ2-1; 11 bases line up with TRBD2. This CDR3 contains 14 residues. Germline V gene data show CDR1 as MGHDK and CDR2 as SYGVNS. V shed 8 bases and J 6 bases; nucleotides not matched to a gene: 6. The CDR3 DNA is TGTGCCAGCGCCGGGACTAGCGGTGGCAATGAGCAGTTCTTC. Translation: CASAGTSGGNEQFF.

In this sample, this clone turned up once. The chain carries TRBV6-6 and TRBJ2-3; D is uncertain. The CDR3 has 16 amino acids. Trimming cost V 0 bases and J 0 bases, with 10 bases left between them. CDR1 is MNHNY and CDR2 is SVGAGI in the germline V gene (reference sequence). In DNA, the CDR3 is TGTGCCAGCAGTTACTCGATGGCAGCCAGCACAGATACGCAGTATTTT. This codes for CASSYSMAASTDTQYF.

The chain carries TRBV5-5 and TRBJ1-1; D may be TRBD1 (6 bases). Per the germline V gene, CDR1 is SGHKS and CDR2 is YYEKEE (reference sequence). The CDR3 loop spans 13 amino acids. V gave up 6 bases and J gave up 0 bases, with 9 bases separating them. The DNA of the CDR3 is TGTGCCAGCATCAGGGGTATGAACACTGAAGCTTTCTTT. The encoded protein is CASIRGMNTEAFF.

The chain uses TRBV11-2 and TRBJ1-5; 10 positions match TRBD1. V shed 3 bases and J 5 bases; nucleotides not matched to a gene: 4. CDR3 length equals 15 residues. Germline CDR1 reads SGHAT; CDR2 reads FQNNGV. The CDR3 spells CASSLDRGGHQPQHF. In DNA, the CDR3 is TGTGCCAGCAGCTTGGACAGGGGGGGTCATCAGCCCCAGCATTTT.

The CDR3 coding sequence is TGTGCCAGCAGCTTTTGGACAGCTAACTATGGCTACACCTTC. Protein product: CASSFWTANYGYTF. The chain is built from TRBV5-4 and TRBJ1-2; D is possibly TRBD1 (6 bases). Between the trimmed V and J ends, which lost 2 bases and 0 bases, there was a span of 8 bases. This CDR3 has 14 amino acids. Germline V CDR1 and CDR2: SGHNT, YYREEE (reference sequence). The full variable domain, its missing parts supplied by reference TRBV5-4 and TRBJ1-2, is ETGVTQSPTHLIKTRGQQVTLRCSSQSGHNTVSWYQQALGQGPQFIFQYYREEENGRGNFPPRFSGLQFPNYSSELNVNALELDDSALYLCASSFWTANYGYTFGSGTRLTVV.

As regards this clone: This CDR3 is also generated by other DNA sequences in the sample. This sequence joins TRBV5-1 and TRBJ1-4; 8 nucleotides align to TRBD1. Trimming cost V 2 bases and J 7 bases; bases outside gene matches: 4. The CDR3 sequence is 14 residues long. CDR1 SGHRS and CDR2 YFSETQ come from the germline V gene. In DNA, the CDR3 is TGCGCCAGCAGCTTAGGACAGGGAGGTGAAAAACTGTTTTTT. Protein product: CASSLGQGGEKLFF.